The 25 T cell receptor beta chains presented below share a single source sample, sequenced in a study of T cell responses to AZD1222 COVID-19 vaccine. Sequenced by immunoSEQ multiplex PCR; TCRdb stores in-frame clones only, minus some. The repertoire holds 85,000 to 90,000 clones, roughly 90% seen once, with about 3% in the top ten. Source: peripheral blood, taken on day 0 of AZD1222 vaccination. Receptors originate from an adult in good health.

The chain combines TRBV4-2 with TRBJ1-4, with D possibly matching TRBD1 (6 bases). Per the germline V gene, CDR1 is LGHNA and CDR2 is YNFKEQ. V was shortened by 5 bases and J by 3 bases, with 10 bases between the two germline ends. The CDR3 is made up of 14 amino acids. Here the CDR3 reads CASSSGQPNEKLFF. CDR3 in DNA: TGTGCCAGCAGCTCCGGACAGCCTAATGAAAAACTGTTTTTT.

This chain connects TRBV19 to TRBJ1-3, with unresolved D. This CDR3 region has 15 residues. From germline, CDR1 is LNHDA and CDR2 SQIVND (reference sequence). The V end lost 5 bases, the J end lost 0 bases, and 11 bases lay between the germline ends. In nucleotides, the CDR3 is TGTGCCAGTAGTGCGGGGTCCGTCTCTGGAAACACCATATATTTT. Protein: CASSAGSVSGNTIYF.

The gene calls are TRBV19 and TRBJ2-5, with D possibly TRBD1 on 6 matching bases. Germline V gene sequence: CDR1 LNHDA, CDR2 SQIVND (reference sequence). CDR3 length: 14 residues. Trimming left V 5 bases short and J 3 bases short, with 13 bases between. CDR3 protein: CASSSLWTEETQYF. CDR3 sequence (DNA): TGTGCCAGTAGTTCTCTGTGGACAGAAGAGACCCAGTACTTC.

The CDR3 DNA is TGTGCCAGCAGCTCCCCGCTGCTAGAGGGGAATGAGCAGTTCTTC. Translation: CASSSPLLEGNEQFF. The rearrangement links TRBV13 to TRBJ2-1; either TRBD1 or TRBD2 may fit D (5 bases each). This CDR3 has 15 residues. From germline, CDR1 is PRHDT and CDR2 FYEKMQ (reference sequence). V was trimmed by 4 bases and J by 7 bases, leaving 17 bases between them.

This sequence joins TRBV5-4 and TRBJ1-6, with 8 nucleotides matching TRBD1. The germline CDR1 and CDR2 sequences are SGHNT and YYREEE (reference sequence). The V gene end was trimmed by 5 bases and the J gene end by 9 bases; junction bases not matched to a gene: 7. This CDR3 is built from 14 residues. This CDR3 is CASSLQGAPSPLHF. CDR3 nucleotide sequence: TGTGCCAGCAGTTTGCAGGGGGCGCCTTCACCCCTCCACTTT.

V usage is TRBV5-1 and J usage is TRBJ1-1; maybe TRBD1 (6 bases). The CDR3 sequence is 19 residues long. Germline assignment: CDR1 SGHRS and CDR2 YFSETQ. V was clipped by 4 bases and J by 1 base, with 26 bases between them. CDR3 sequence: CASSMDPIQTTGTNTEAFF. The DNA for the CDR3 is TGCGCCAGCAGCATGGATCCGATACAAACAACAGGGACGAACACTGAAGCTTTCTTT.

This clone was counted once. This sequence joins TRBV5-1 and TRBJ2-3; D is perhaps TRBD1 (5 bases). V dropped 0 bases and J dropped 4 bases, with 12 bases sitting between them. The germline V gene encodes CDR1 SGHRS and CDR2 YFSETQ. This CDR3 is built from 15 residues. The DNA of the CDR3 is TGCGCCAGCAGCTTGGAGGGGCGCAGCGCAGATACGCAGTATTTT. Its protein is CASSLEGRSADTQYF. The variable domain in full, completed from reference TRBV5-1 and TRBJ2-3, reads KAGVTQTPRYLIKTRGQQVTLSCSPISGHRSVSWYQQTPGQGLQFLFEYFSETQRNKGNFPGRFSGRQFSNSRSEMNVSTLELGDSALYLCASSLEGRSADTQYFGPGTRLTVL.

The CDR3 DNA is TGTGCCAGCAGCGCAGCGGGACCCCGGGAGACCCAGTACTTC. Its translation is CASSAAGPRETQYF. The chain uses TRBV11-1 and TRBJ2-5; the match to TRBD2 covers 7 bases. This CDR3 contains 14 residues. J was trimmed by 5 bases and V by 5 bases; bases with no gene match: 8. Per the germline V gene, CDR1 is SGHAT and CDR2 is FQDESV (reference sequence).

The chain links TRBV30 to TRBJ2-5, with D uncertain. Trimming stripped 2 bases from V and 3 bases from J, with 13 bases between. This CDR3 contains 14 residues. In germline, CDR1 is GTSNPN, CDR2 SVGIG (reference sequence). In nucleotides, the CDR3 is TGTGCCTGGAGTCCAACCTCCCTTAAAGAGACCCAGTACTTC. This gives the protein CAWSPTSLKETQYF.

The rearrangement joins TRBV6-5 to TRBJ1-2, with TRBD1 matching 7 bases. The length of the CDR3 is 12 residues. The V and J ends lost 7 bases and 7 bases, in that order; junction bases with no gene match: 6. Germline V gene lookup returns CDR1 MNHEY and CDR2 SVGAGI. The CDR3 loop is CASNRGIGGYTF. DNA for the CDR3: TGTGCCAGCAACAGGGGAATCGGTGGCTACACCTTC.

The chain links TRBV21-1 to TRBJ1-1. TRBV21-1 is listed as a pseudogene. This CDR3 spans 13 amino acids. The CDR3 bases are TGTGCCAGCCGTCGGGCGGGGAACACTGAAGCTTTCTTT. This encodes CASRRAGNTEAFF.

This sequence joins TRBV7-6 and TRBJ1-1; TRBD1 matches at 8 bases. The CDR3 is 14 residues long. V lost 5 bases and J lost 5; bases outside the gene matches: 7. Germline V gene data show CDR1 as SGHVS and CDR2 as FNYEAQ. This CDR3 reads CASSPGTGLTEAFF. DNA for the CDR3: TGTGCCAGCAGCCCTGGGACAGGCTTAACTGAAGCTTTCTTT.

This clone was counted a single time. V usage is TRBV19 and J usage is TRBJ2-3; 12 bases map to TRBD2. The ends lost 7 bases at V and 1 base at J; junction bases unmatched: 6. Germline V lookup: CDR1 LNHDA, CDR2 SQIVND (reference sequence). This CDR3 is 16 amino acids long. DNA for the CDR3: TGTGCCAGTACTTCTAGCGGGGGGGCGGGCACAGATACGCAGTATTTT. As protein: CASTSSGGAGTDTQYF.

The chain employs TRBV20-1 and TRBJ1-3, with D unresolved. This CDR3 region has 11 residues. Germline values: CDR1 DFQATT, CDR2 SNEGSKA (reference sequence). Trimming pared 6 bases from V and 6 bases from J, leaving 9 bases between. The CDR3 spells CSASRENTIYF. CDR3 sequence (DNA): TGCAGTGCCAGCCGGGAAAACACCATATATTTT.

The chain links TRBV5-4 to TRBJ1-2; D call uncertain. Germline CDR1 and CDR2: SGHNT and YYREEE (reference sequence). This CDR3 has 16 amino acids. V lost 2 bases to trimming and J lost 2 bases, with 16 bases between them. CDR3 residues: CASSFPGSTNNYGYTF. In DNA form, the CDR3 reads TGTGCCAGCAGCTTCCCGGGGAGTACTAACAACTATGGCTACACCTTC.

The chain's CDR3 is CATSRGTGSNYEQYF. The CDR3 nucleotides read TGTGCCACCAGCAGAGGGACAGGTTCTAACTACGAGCAGTACTTC. This rearrangement joins TRBV15 to TRBJ2-7, with 7 bases lining up with TRBD1. Germline CDR1 LNHNV, CDR2 YYDKDF (reference sequence). The CDR3 has 15 amino acids. Losses at the gene ends were 1 base for V and 3 bases for J; bases not matched to a gene: 6.

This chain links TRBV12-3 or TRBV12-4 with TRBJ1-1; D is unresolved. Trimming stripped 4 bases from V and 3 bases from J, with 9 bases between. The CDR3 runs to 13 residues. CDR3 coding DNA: TGTGCCAGCAGTTCACAGAGGTACACTGAAGCTTTCTTT. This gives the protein CASSSQRYTEAFF.

The CDR3: CASSYEDRGSEAFF. Written as DNA, the CDR3 is TGTGCCAGCAGTTACGAGGACAGGGGGTCGGAGGCTTTCTTT. V and J are TRBV6-5 and TRBJ1-1; TRBD1 aligns across 10 bases. V shed 2 bases and J 11 bases; nucleotides not matched to a gene: 8. From germline, CDR1 is MNHEY and CDR2 SVGAGI. The CDR3 is made up of 14 amino acids.

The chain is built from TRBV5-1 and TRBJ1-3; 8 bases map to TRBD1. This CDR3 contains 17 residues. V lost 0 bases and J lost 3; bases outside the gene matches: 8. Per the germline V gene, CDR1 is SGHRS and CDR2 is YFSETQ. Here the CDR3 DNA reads TGCGCCAGCAGCTTGGGAGGTCAGGGGGCCGGTGGAAACACCATATATTTT. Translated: CASSLGGQGAGGNTIYF.

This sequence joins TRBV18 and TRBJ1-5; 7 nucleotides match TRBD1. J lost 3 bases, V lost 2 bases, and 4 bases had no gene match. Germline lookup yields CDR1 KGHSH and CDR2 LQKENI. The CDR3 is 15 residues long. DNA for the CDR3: TGTGCCAGCTCACCAGACAGGGCCTTCAATCAGCCCCAGCATTTT. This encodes CASSPDRAFNQPQHF.

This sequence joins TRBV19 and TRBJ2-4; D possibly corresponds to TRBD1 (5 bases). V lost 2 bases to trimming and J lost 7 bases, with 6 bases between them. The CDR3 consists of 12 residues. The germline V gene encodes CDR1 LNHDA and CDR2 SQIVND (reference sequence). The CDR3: CASSIRQNIQYF. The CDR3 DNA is TGTGCCAGTAGTATACGACAGAACATTCAGTACTTC. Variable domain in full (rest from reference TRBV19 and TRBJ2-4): DGGITQSPKYLFRKEGQNVTLSCEQNLNHDAMYWYRQDPGQGLRLIYYSQIVNDFQKGDIAEGYSVSREKKESFPLTVTSAQKNPTAFYLCASSIRQNIQYFGAGTRLSVL.

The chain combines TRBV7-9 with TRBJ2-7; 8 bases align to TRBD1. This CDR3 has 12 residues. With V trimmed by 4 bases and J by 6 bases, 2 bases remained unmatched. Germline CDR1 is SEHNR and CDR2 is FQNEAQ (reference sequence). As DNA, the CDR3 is TGTGCCAGCAGCTCGGACAGGGTCGAGCAGTACTTC. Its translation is CASSSDRVEQYF.

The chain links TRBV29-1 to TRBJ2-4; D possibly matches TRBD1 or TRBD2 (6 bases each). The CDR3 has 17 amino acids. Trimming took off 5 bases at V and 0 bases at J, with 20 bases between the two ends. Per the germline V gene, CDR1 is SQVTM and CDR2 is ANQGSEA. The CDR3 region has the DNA TGCAGCGTTACGGGACAAGGGCGGGGACTAGCCAAAAACATTCAGTACTTC. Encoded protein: CSVTGQGRGLAKNIQYF.

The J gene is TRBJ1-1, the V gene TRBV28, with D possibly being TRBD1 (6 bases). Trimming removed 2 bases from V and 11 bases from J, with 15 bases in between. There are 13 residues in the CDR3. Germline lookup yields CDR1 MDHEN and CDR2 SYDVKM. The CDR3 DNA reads TGTGCCAGCAGTTTAAGATCTACAGGGTTGGCTTTCTTT. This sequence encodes CASSLRSTGLAFF.

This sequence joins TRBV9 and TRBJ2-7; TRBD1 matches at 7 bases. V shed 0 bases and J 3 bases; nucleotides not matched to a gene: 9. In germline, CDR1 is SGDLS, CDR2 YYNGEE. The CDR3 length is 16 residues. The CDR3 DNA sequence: TGTGCCAGCAGCGTAGGAAGAGGGGGCTGGGGCTACGAGCAGTACTTC. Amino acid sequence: CASSVGRGGWGYEQYF.